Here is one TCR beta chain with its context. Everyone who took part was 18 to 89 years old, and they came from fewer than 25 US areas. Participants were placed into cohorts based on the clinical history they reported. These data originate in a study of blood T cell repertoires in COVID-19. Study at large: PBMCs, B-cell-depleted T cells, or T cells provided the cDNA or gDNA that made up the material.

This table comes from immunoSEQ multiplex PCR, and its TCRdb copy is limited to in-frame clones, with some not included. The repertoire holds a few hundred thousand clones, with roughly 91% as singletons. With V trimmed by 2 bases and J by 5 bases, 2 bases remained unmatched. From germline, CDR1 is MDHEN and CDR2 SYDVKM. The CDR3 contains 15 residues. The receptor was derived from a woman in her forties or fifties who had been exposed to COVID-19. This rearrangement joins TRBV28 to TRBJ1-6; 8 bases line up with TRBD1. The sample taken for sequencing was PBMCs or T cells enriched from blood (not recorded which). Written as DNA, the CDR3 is TGTGCCAGCAGTTTAGCAGGGGGCGATAATTCACCCCTCCACTTT. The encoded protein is CASSLAGGDNSPLHF.